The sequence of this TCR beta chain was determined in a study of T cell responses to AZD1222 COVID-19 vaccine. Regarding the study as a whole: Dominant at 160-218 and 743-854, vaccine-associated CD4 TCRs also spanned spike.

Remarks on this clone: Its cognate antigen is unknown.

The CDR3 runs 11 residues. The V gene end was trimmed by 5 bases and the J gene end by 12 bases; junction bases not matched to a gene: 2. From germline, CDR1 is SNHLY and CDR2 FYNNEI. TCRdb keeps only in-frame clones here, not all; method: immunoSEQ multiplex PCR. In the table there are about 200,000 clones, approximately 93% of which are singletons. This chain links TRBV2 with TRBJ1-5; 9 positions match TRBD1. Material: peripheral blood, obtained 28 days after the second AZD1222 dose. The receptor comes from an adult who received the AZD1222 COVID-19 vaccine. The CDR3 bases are TGTGCCAGCAGTTTGGACAGGGGCCAGCATTTT. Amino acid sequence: CASSLDRGQHF.